This T cell receptor beta chain was found in a study of blood T cell repertoires in COVID-19. Study details: COVID-19 samples from acute and convalescent phases originated in the United States, Italy and Spain. Sample material is recorded as cDNA or gDNA derived from T cells, B-cell-depleted T cells, or PBMCs.

Germline V CDR1 and CDR2: MNHEY, SMNVEV (reference sequence). The CDR3 spans 19 residues. V was clipped by 3 bases and J by 1 base; unmatched bases: 11. Per the authors' pipeline: Amplification of reference gene primers provided the estimated nucleated cell counts. TCRdb's copy holds only in-frame clones and misses some; the assay was immunoSEQ multiplex PCR. V, J and clone size are those of that table, while D and trimming were read from the DNA. The sample lists tens of thousands of clones; about 83% were seen once. Sequenced material: peripheral blood. This receptor was taken from a man in his 70s with acute or convalescent COVID-19. V is TRBV27 and J is TRBJ2-1; 11 bases line up with TRBD2. CDR3 DNA: TGTGCCAGCAGTTTGGGGCTAGCGGGAGGAGGTGGGTCCTACAATGAGCAGTTCTTC. Translating it yields CASSLGLAGGGGSYNEQFF.